The clone carrying this T cell receptor beta chain occurred a few times. No antigen is known for it. The study drew the donors from its approximately 110-subject validation cohort, separate from the 666-subject first cohort. The source of the sample is a study of cytomegalovirus exposure and HLA in healthy donors. This table comes from immunoSEQ multiplex PCR, and its TCRdb copy is limited to in-frame clones, with some not included. Of about 180,000 clones in the sample, roughly nine tenths were seen once. Whole-study results and caveats: For cytomegalovirus status, the classifier reportedly gave diagnoses with high specificity and sensitivity.

The CDR3 totals 14 residues. J gave up 4 bases and V 3 bases, and 4 bases lay outside the gene matches. Germline CDR1 reads LGHNA; CDR2 reads YSLEER. This clonotype originated in a man aged 18 to 30 in good health and CMV-seropositive. The material sequenced was PBMCs. J is TRBJ1-2 and V is TRBV4-3; 8 bases match TRBD1. CDR3 DNA: TGCGCCAGCAGCCAGCCAGGACAGGGCTATGGCTACACCTTC. Its translation is CASSQPGQGYGYTF.